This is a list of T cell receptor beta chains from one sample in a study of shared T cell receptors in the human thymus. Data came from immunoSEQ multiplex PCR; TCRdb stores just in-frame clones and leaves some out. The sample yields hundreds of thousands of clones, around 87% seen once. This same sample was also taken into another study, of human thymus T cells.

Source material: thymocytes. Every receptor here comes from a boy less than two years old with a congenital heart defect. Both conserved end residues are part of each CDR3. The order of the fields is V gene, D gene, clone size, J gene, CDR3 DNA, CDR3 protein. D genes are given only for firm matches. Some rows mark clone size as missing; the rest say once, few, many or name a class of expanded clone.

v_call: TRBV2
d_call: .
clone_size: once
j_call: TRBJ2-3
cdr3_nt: TGTGCCAGTCAGACCCGCCCGGGACAACTCACAGATACGCAGTATTTT
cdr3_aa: CASQTRPGQLTDTQYF

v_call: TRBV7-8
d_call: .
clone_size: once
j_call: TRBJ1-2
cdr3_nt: TGTGCCAGCAGCTTAGATCTGCGGAACTATGGCTACACCTTC
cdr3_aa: CASSLDLRNYGYTF

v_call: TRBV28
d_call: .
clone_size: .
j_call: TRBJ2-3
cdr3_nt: TGTGCCAGCAGTACAGGGAAGGGCACAGATACGCAGTATTTT
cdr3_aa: CASSTGKGTDTQYF

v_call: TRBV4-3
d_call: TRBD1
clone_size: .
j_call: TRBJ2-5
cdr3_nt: TGCGCCAGCAGCCAGGACAGGGAGTCCCAAGAGACCCAGTACTTC
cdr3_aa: CASSQDRESQETQYF

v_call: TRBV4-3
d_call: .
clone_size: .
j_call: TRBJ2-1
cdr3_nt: TGCGCCAGCAGCCAAGTTGGGGCCCCGCCCCACAATGAGCAGTTCTTC
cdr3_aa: CASSQVGAPPHNEQFF

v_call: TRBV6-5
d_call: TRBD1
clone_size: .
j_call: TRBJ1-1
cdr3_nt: TGTGCCAGCTCCTCCAGGGGGGAGGTGTTCACTGAAGCTTTCTTT
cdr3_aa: CASSSRGEVFTEAFF

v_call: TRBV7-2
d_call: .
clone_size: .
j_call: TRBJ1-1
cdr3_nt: TGTGCCAGCAGCTACACTACCCGATACCTCACTGAAGCTTTCTTT
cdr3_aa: CASSYTTRYLTEAFF

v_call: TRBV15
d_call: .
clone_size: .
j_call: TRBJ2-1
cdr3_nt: TGTGCCACCAGCCCTAACCTTATAGAAGCTCAGTTCTTC
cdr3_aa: CATSPNLIEAQFF

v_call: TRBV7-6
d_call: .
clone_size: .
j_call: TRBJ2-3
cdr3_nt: TGTGCCAGCAGCTTAGCGGGCGGACAGTTCACAGATACGCAGTATTTT
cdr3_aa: CASSLAGGQFTDTQYF

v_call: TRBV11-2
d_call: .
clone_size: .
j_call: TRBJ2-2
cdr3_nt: TGTGCCAGCAGCTTAGACAGGGCCCTTAACGGGGAGCTGTTTTTT
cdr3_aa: CASSLDRALNGELFF

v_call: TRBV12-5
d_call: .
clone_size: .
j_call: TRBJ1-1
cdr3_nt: TGTGCTAGTGGTTTTAATCGCACTGAAGCTTTCTTT
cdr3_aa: CASGFNRTEAFF

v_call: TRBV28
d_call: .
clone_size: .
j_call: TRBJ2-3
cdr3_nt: TGTGCCAGCAGTTTCCCGCAGGGGCACACAGATACGCAGTATTTT
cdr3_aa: CASSFPQGHTDTQYF

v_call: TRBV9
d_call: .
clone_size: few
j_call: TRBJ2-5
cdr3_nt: TGTGCCAGCAGCGTAGAGGGGGGGGGCCAGGTGGTCACGGAGACCCAGTACTTC
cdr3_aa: CASSVEGGGQVVTETQYF

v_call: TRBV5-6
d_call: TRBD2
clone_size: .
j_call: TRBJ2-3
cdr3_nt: TGTGCCAGCAGCTTAGGACTAGCGGGGTACACAGATACGCAGTATTTT
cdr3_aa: CASSLGLAGYTDTQYF

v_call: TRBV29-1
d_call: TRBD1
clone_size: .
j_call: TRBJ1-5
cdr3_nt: TGCAGCGCCAGACAGGGGGACCAGCCCCAGCATTTT
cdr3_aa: CSARQGDQPQHF

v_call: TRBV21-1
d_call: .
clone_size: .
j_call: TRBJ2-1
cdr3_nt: TGTGCCAGCAGCAAAGCTGTGACAGGGGGCGACGAGCAGTTCTTC
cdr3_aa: CASSKAVTGGDEQFF

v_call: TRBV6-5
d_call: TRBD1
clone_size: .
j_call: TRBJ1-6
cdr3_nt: TGTGCCAGCACCTGGACAGGGGCAAATAATTCACCCCTCCACTTT
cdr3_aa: CASTWTGANNSPLHF

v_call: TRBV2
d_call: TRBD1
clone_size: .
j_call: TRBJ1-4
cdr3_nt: TGTGCCAGCAGGAAGACAGGGGCGGGTGGTGAAAAACTGTTTTTT
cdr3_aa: CASRKTGAGGEKLFF

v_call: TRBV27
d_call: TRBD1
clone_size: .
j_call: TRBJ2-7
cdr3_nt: TGTGCCAGCAGTTTATCAAAAGGGCAGGGGGCCCCCTACGAGCAGTACTTC
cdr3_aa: CASSLSKGQGAPYEQYF

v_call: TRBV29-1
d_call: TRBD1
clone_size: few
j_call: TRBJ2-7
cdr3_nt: TGCAGCGTTGTCTACGTGGACAGGGTTTACTACGAGCAGTACTTC
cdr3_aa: CSVVYVDRVYYEQYF